This T cell receptor beta chain derives from a study of blood T cells in healthy people across ages. Primers used in a second PCR of roughly 6 to 11 cycles were a sample-barcoded 5' primer and a J-beta primer mix. All cDNA molecules were each tagged by a template-switch adaptor with 12 random nucleotides. Sequencing yielded, for each sample, at least 3 million paired-end reads carrying CDR3. Via MiXCR, TCRdb re-called the 5' RACE reads, giving one row per CDR3 protein. The sample contains 710,000 or so distinct CDR3 sequences, about a fifth of which appear only once. Germline V gene data show CDR1 as LGHDT and CDR2 as YNNKEL (reference sequence). Trimming shortened V by 5 bases and J by 10 bases, and 12 bases separated the two germline ends. CDR3 length: 13 amino acids. There were healthy Caucasian individuals from Russia, aged roughly 6 to 100, serving as donors. Total RNA extracted from each sample amounted to at least 5 micrograms.

The specimen sequenced was blood. The receptor's source is a man aged 70-80 years in good health. V gene TRBV3-1 combines with J gene TRBJ1-6; no reliable D call. Written as DNA, the CDR3 is TGTGCCAGCAGCTCAGAGAGGAGGTCACCCCTCCACTTT. As protein: CASSSERRSPLHF.